The clone carrying this TCR beta chain appeared many times. Its antigen is not known. This sample was taken from a study of CD8 T cells in ankylosing spondylitis. Study-wide findings and caveats: Among TCR beta sequences, a motif of several highly homologous variants appeared characteristic of ankylosing spondylitis blood.

The CDR3 runs to 14 residues. CDR1 is MRHNA and CDR2 is SNTAGT in the germline V gene. The V segment lost 3 bases and the J segment 8 bases; nucleotides outside the gene matches: 7. TCRdb passed the 5' RACE reads through MiXCR, listing each CDR3 protein once. The table records some 220,000 distinct CDR3 sequences, about 7% of them present only once. The sequenced sample was blood, either unsorted or a sorted T cell fraction (not recorded which). This sequence joins TRBV6-4 and TRBJ2-1; TRBD2 aligns across 7 bases. This receptor was obtained from a male donor with ankylosing spondylitis. CDR3 sequence (DNA): TGTGCCAGCAGTGATGGGGGAGGGCCCGATGAGCAGTTCTTC. Protein sequence: CASSDGGGPDEQFF.